This TCR beta chain is from a study of T cells in women clearing cervical HPV infection. On this clone itself: From the germline J gene comes the end of the CDR3, since the read stops 3 residues before it.

Germline V gene data show CDR1 as DFQATT and CDR2 as SNEGSKA (reference sequence). The CDR3 has 13 residues. Between the trimmed V and J ends, which lost 4 bases and 2 bases, there was a span of 12 bases. Method: immunoSEQ multiplex PCR; TCRdb's copy keeps in-frame clones and lacks some. This listing includes 20,000 to 25,000 clones. V and J are TRBV20-1 and TRBJ2-7; D may be TRBD1 (5 bases). Sequenced: blood buffy coat. This receptor was taken from a woman between 18 and 75 years old with a cervical HPV16 infection that either progressed to CIN3+ or cleared (not recorded which). The CDR3 loop is CSAKSRQPYEQYF. The sequenced part of the CDR3 DNA is TGCAGTGCTAAATCTAGACAGCCCTACGAG.